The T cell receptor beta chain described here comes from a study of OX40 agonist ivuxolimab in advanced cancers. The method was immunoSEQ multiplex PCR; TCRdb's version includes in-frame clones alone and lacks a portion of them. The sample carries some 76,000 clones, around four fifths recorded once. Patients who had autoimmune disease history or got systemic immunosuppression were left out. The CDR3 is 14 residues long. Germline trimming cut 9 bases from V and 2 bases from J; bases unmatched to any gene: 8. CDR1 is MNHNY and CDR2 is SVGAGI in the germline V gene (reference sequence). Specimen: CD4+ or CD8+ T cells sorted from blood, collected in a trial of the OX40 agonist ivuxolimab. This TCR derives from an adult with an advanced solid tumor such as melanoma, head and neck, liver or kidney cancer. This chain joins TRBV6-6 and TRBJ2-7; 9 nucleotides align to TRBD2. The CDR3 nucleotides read TGTGCCAGTGAGGGGGCTAGCGGGACCTACGAGCAGTACTTC. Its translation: CASEGASGTYEQYF.